The present T cell receptor beta chain was sequenced within a study of shared clonotypes between healthy human individuals. Deep was the level used in running the assay. Replicate PCRs for sorted subsets used 200 ng DNA; this equaled some 30,000 T cell genomes. In the authors' methods: Junction-only sequences without quality scores came from ImmunoSEQ, so filtering differed. TCRdb keeps only in-frame clones here, not all; method: immunoSEQ multiplex PCR. That table is the source of V, J and clone size, and D and trimming were worked out from the DNA. The table includes roughly 650,000 clones, 96% detected once. The trim removed 6 bases at V and 5 bases at J, leaving 10 bases unmatched. This CDR3 has 15 amino acids. The germline V gene encodes CDR1 MNHEY and CDR2 SMNVEV (reference sequence). CD45RO-negative, CCR7-positively selected cells formed the naive CD8 fraction, excluding terminally differentiated effector memory CD45RA+ cells.

Sequenced sample: naive CD8+ T cells sorted from blood. The TCR comes from a woman under 40 in good health. The chain carries TRBV27 and TRBJ2-1; TRBD1 agrees at 7 bases. The CDR3 nucleotides read TGTGCCAGCAGGTGGACGAGGGGGCGCGACAATGAGCAGTTCTTC. Translating gives CASRWTRGRDNEQFF.